The clone carrying this T cell receptor (beta chain) was detected only a few times. Its antigen is as yet unknown. With 5 bases removed from V and 5 bases from J, the gap between germline ends came to 13 bases. The germline V gene has CDR1 SEHNR and CDR2 FQNEAQ (reference sequence). This CDR3 contains 14 residues. The data originate from a study of identical twins. Each CDR3 protein gets one entry after TCRdb re-called the 5' RACE reads with MiXCR. This table has about 690,000 distinct CDR3 sequences, around 6% appearing once. Study-level points and caveats: The authors drew conclusions from cross-sectional statistical analysis rather than following the same donors.

The sequenced sample consisted of naive T cells sorted from blood. This chain connects TRBV7-9 to TRBJ2-1; TRBD2 might be the D (5 bases). The source of this sequence is a man aged 18 to 35 in good health. DNA of the CDR3: TGTGCCAGCAGCATATTTCAAGCGGACAATGAGCAGTTCTTC. This sequence encodes CASSIFQADNEQFF. Looking up the rest from reference TRBV7-9 and TRBJ2-1 gives the full variable domain: DTGVSQNPRHKITKRGQNVTFRCDPISEHNRLYWYRQTLGQGPEFLTYFQNEAQLEKSRLLSDRFSAERPKGSFSTLEIQRTEQGDSAMYLCASSIFQADNEQFFGPGTRLTVL.